Described below is a single T cell receptor (beta chain) sequence and its context. What it recognizes is unknown. Trimming at V came to 6 bases and at J to 4 bases, leaving 5 bases not matched to a gene. CDR3 length: 15 amino acids. Germline values: CDR1 MNHEY, CDR2 SVGAGI. PCR used 60 Vbeta primers and 13 Jbeta primers. TCRdb keeps only in-frame clones here, not all; method: immunoSEQ multiplex PCR. The table lists over 150,000 clones, about four fifths of them singletons. This entry is derived from a study of cytomegalovirus exposure and HLA in healthy donors. Notes on the study in general: In terms of immune exposure information, only CMV serostatus was available.

The genes are TRBV6-5 and TRBJ2-1; TRBD2 agrees at 11 bases. This TCR was sampled from a man aged 25-45 years in good health and CMV-seronegative. Sequenced: PBMCs. The CDR3 DNA reads TGTGCCAGCAGGCCTAGCGGGGGGCTATACAATGAGCAGTTCTTC. It is translated as CASRPSGGLYNEQFF.